Here is one TCR beta chain with its context. Trimming stripped 4 bases from V and 3 bases from J, with 9 bases between. The length of the CDR3 is 14 residues. Germline CDR1 LGHNA, CDR2 YNFKEQ. TCR beta was sequenced from blood CD8+ and CD4+ T cells. The patients who served as multiple sclerosis controls were treatment-naive and had stable or active relapsing-remitting disease that fulfilled the revised McDonald criteria. Bulk CD8+ and CD4+ cells came from magnetic negative isolation; CD8+ TEMRA by FACS. This sample stems from a study of CD8 T cells in Susac syndrome. With random hexamers, 0.5 to 1 ug RNA was reverse transcribed. Amplification of TCR beta CDR3 used immunoSEQ multiplex PCR across 54 Vbeta and 13 Jbeta. TCRdb itself ran the immunoSEQ multiplex PCR reads through MiXCR, one entry per CDR3 protein. The repertoire has about 250,000 distinct CDR3 sequences, 93% of them found once; the top ten carry about 0.07%.

The J gene is TRBJ1-4, the V gene TRBV4-2; D is undetermined. This sequence was found in a human donor with multiple sclerosis. Sequencing input: CD4+ T cells from PBMCs. The CDR3 is CASSRIAANEKLFF. As DNA, the CDR3 is TGTGCCAGCAGCCGAATCGCGGCTAATGAAAAACTGTTTTTT.